A selection of T cell receptor beta chains follows, all from one sample in a study of OX40 agonist ivuxolimab in advanced cancers. Assay used: immunoSEQ multiplex PCR; TCRdb lists only in-frame clones, some missing. In the table there are 80,000 to 100,000 clones, 70% to 90% of which are singletons. Material: CD4+ or CD8+ T cells sorted from blood, obtained in a trial of the OX40 agonist ivuxolimab. These receptors originate from an adult with an advanced solid tumor such as melanoma, head and neck, liver or kidney cancer. CDR3s include the opening cysteine and the closing phenylalanine or tryptophan. D genes are given only for firm matches. Clone size is stated in some rows and not others, as once, few, many or a class when expanded.

clone size	V gene	J gene	D gene	CDR3 protein	CDR3 DNA
.	TRBV13	TRBJ2-7	TRBD1	CASSMRQGPYEQYF	TGTGCCAGCAGCATGAGACAGGGACCCTACGAGCAGTACTTC
few	TRBV20-1	TRBJ1-2	.	CSVKSRAGYTF	TGCAGTGTTAAATCCCGGGCTGGCTACACCTTC
.	TRBV19	TRBJ2-1	.	CASQQGVEGEQFF	TGTGCCAGCCAACAGGGTGTAGAGGGTGAGCAGTTCTTC
.	TRBV27	TRBJ1-2	.	CASRLTSTYGYTF	TGTGCCAGCAGACTGACAAGTACCTATGGCTACACCTTC
.	TRBV2	TRBJ2-3	.	CASTLSRRDTQYF	TGTGCCAGCACCTTAAGTCGAAGAGATACGCAGTATTTT
once	TRBV25-1	TRBJ2-3	.	CASSLVAGDTQYF	TGTGCCAGCAGTTTGGTAGCTGGAGATACGCAGTATTTT
.	TRBV27	TRBJ2-3	.	CASSLWGLPDTQYF	TGTGCCAGCAGCCTATGGGGACTGCCAGATACGCAGTATTTT
.	TRBV18	TRBJ1-5	TRBD1	CASSRTGINQPQHF	TGTGCCAGCTCACGGACAGGCATCAATCAGCCCCAGCATTTT
.	TRBV7-2	TRBJ2-1	TRBD1	CASSPGQGRYNEQFF	TGTGCCAGCAGCCCCGGACAGGGACGTTACAATGAGCAGTTCTTC
.	TRBV7-9	TRBJ2-7	.	CASSLGVYEQYF	TGTGCCAGCAGCTTAGGCGTTTACGAGCAGTACTTC
.	TRBV14	TRBJ1-1	.	CASSQDSLRGTEAFF	TGTGCCAGCAGCCAAGACTCGTTGAGGGGCACTGAAGCTTTCTTT
.	TRBV18	TRBJ2-6	.	CASSPTGYSGANVLTF	TGTGCCAGCTCACCAACAGGATACTCTGGGGCCAACGTCCTGACTTTC
.	TRBV7-6	TRBJ2-7	.	CASSLVGAGRDEQYF	TGTGCCAGCAGCTTAGTTGGGGCAGGGAGAGACGAGCAGTACTTC
.	TRBV18	TRBJ2-6	TRBD1	CASSPRRQGAGSGANVLTF	TGTGCCAGCTCACCACGGAGACAGGGGGCAGGCTCTGGGGCCAACGTCCTGACTTTC
.	TRBV7-9	TRBJ1-2	TRBD1	CASSPQIEGQGGIYGYTF	TGTGCCAGCAGCCCACAAATAGAGGGACAGGGAGGGATCTATGGCTACACCTTC
.	TRBV2	TRBJ2-6	.	CASSEEAAGANVLTF	TGTGCCAGCAGTGAAGAAGCGGCCGGGGCCAACGTCCTGACTTTC
.	TRBV6-5	TRBJ2-2	TRBD1	CASSSWTGGITGELFF	TGTGCCAGCAGTTCCTGGACAGGGGGAATCACCGGGGAGCTGTTTTTT
.	TRBV5-1	TRBJ2-3	.	CASRDGSAADTQYF	TGCGCCAGCAGGGACGGGAGTGCGGCAGATACGCAGTATTTT
few	TRBV19	TRBJ1-2	.	CASSISPTRDYGYTF	TGTGCCAGTAGTATTTCCCCCACTCGGGACTATGGCTACACCTTC
.	TRBV4-1	TRBJ2-5	TRBD2	CASSLTSSTQETQYF	TGCGCCAGCAGCCTGACTAGCTCTACCCAAGAGACCCAGTACTTC
.	TRBV11-3	TRBJ2-1	.	CASSFQGYNEQFF	TGTGCCAGCAGCTTCCAGGGATACAATGAGCAGTTCTTC
few	TRBV7-9	TRBJ2-7	.	CASSSRPESEEQYF	TGTGCCAGCAGCTCGCGCCCGGAATCTGAGGAGCAGTACTTC
.	TRBV6-5	TRBJ1-2	.	CASQGAMDGYTF	TGTGCCAGCCAGGGCGCCATGGATGGCTACACCTTC
.	TRBV7-6	TRBJ2-5	.	CASSLVTGEETQYF	TGTGCCAGCAGCTTGGTCACGGGTGAGGAGACCCAGTACTTC
once	TRBV4-3	TRBJ1-4	.	CASSRGAGQDEKLFF	TGCGCCAGCAGCCGTGGGGCGGGGCAGGATGAAAAACTGTTTTTT
.	TRBV6-6	TRBJ1-2	.	CASSYHTGSRSYGYTF	TGTGCCAGCAGTTACCATACAGGGTCCCGGTCTTATGGCTACACCTTC
.	TRBV2	TRBJ1-1	TRBD1	CASSEGIWGRGKDTEAFF	TGTGCCAGCAGTGAGGGTATTTGGGGCAGGGGGAAGGACACTGAAGCTTTCTTT
once	TRBV4-1	TRBJ1-5	TRBD1	CASSQDPQGFWPQHF	TGCGCCAGCAGCCAAGACCCACAGGGGTTCTGGCCCCAGCATTTT
.	TRBV19	TRBJ2-3	TRBD2	CASRPPGGQAGADTQYF	TGTGCCAGTAGACCTCCGGGGGGGCAGGCGGGGGCAGATACGCAGTATTTT
few	TRBV7-9	TRBJ1-1	.	CASTLPGDTEAFF	TGTGCCAGCACCCTCCCAGGCGACACTGAAGCTTTCTTT
few	TRBV6-4	TRBJ1-3	.	CASSVFGGRDPPAGNTIYF	TGTGCCAGCAGTGTCTTTGGCGGGAGGGATCCTCCCGCTGGAAACACCATATATTTT
.	TRBV6-5	TRBJ2-5	TRBD1	CASKGTGGIQETQYF	TGTGCCAGTAAAGGGACAGGGGGGATCCAAGAGACCCAGTACTTC
.	TRBV2	TRBJ1-1	.	CASSELGGDTEAFF	TGTGCCAGCAGTGAATTGGGCGGGGACACTGAAGCTTTCTTT
.	TRBV18	TRBJ2-2	TRBD1	CASSPYKGGEFEAGELFF	TGTGCCAGCTCACCATACAAAGGGGGCGAGTTTGAGGCCGGGGAGCTGTTTTTT
.	TRBV10-3	TRBJ1-2	.	CAMYGGQGGYTF	TGTGCCATGTATGGGGGCCAGGGTGGCTACACCTTC
.	TRBV27	TRBJ1-2	TRBD1	CASSLTGDGYTF	TGTGCCAGCAGCCTTACAGGGGACGGCTACACCTTC
.	TRBV18	TRBJ2-7	.	CASSPSRDNYEQYF	TGTGCCAGCTCACCGTCCCGGGACAACTACGAGCAGTACTTC
.	TRBV5-6	TRBJ2-7	.	CASSLEGAAYF	TGTGCCAGCAGCCTGGAGGGCGCGGCGTACTTC
few	TRBV4-1	TRBJ1-5	.	CASSQEQQYNQPQHF	TGCGCCAGCAGCCAAGAGCAACAGTACAATCAGCCCCAGCATTTT
few	TRBV29-1	TRBJ1-2	.	CSAHRSGYGYTF	TGCAGCGCCCACAGATCGGGGTATGGCTACACCTTC
.	TRBV5-1	TRBJ2-3	.	CASSLGPQGDTQYF	TGCGCCAGCAGCTTGGGGCCCCAGGGCGATACGCAGTATTTT
.	TRBV7-2	TRBJ1-2	TRBD1	CASSLVGTGRGYTF	TGTGCCAGCAGCTTAGTGGGGACAGGGCGCGGCTACACCTTC
.	TRBV18	TRBJ1-1	TRBD1	CASSNQGARPEAFF	TGTGCCAGCTCAAACCAGGGGGCACGGCCTGAAGCTTTCTTT
.	TRBV7-9	TRBJ1-4	.	CASSLAEGGATNEKLFF	TGTGCCAGCAGCTTAGCTGAGGGGGGTGCAACTAATGAAAAACTGTTTTTT
.	TRBV9	TRBJ2-1	.	CASSVGGAPANEQFF	TGTGCCAGCAGCGTAGGAGGGGCGCCGGCCAATGAGCAGTTCTTC
.	TRBV5-6	TRBJ2-3	TRBD1	CASRRQGAGDTQYF	TGTGCCAGCCGCCGACAGGGGGCAGGCGATACGCAGTATTTT
once	TRBV18	TRBJ2-7	.	CASSPSPQTSYEQYF	TGTGCCAGCTCACCATCACCCCAGACCTCCTACGAGCAGTACTTC
.	TRBV4-1	TRBJ2-3	.	CASSQRQVQYF	TGCGCCAGCAGCCAAAGACAGGTCCAGTATTTT
.	TRBV5-4	TRBJ2-5	.	CASSLRQWETQYF	TGTGCCAGCAGCTTGCGACAGTGGGAGACCCAGTACTTC
.	TRBV2	TRBJ2-1	.	CASSEGRSSYNEQFF	TGTGCCAGCAGTGAAGGACGTAGCTCCTACAATGAGCAGTTCTTC
.	TRBV5-1	TRBJ2-7	.	CASSLLAEYEQYF	TGCGCCAGCAGCTTGCTGGCGGAATACGAGCAGTACTTC
.	TRBV6-5	TRBJ2-2	.	CASSYSRVPNTGELFF	TGTGCCAGCAGTTACTCGAGGGTCCCGAACACCGGGGAGCTGTTTTTT